This TCR beta chain was found in a study of spatial heterogeneity in lung cancer. TCRdb re-called the 5' RACE reads with MiXCR, one entry per CDR3 protein. Of about 100,000 distinct CDR3 sequences listed, nearly 4.5% are singletons. Study-level findings and limits: For expanded intratumoral alpha and beta TCRs, counts tracked tumor mutation counts.

Time point specified: sample taken at primary tumor resection. The donor population consisted of roughly 70 patients with untreated, early-stage non-small cell lung cancer. The input material, whole RNA from tumor, nontumor lung or frozen PBMC, was sequenced unsorted. Trimming pared 8 bases from V and 6 bases from J, leaving 10 bases between. The CDR3 has 12 amino acids. Looked up from germline, CDR1 is MDHEN and CDR2 is SYDVKM. For this clonotype: The antigen is unknown.

Material: lung tumor tissue, obtained at surgery. This chain links TRBV28 with TRBJ2-2; maybe TRBD1 (6 bases). This TCR was sampled from a male donor with early-stage non-small cell lung cancer. DNA for the CDR3: TGTGCCAGCTGGGGGCAGTCCGGGGAGCTGTTTTTT. The encoded protein is CASWGQSGELFF. Looking up the rest from reference TRBV28 and TRBJ2-2 gives the full variable domain: DVKVTQSSRYLVKRTGEKVFLECVQDMDHENMFWYRQDPGLGLRLIYFSYDVKMKEKGDIPEGYSVSREKKERFSLILESASTNQTSMYLCASWGQSGELFFGEGSRLTVL.